The clone carrying this T cell receptor beta chain turned up a few times. This entry comes from a study of blood T cell repertoires in COVID-19. Produced via immunoSEQ multiplex PCR; TCRdb's table is partial and in-frame only. Of around 72,000 clones listed, about 91% are singletons. V lost 3 bases, J lost 7 bases, and 4 bases stayed unmatched. The CDR3 is made up of 13 amino acids. Per germline, CDR1 MNHNS and CDR2 SASEGT. The origin of this receptor is a woman aged 65 to 85 with acute or convalescent COVID-19. The specimen sequenced was peripheral blood. The chain employs TRBV6-1 and TRBJ1-1; 8 nucleotides agree with TRBD1. CDR3 in DNA: TGTGCCAGCAGTGAGACAGGGGCCCTTGAAGCTTTCTTT. It translates to CASSETGALEAFF.